Below, 3 T cell receptor beta chains from the same sample are listed, as sequenced in a study of blood T cell repertoires in COVID-19. Sequencing used immunoSEQ multiplex PCR; TCRdb keeps in-frame clones, though not all of them. The table shows about 140,000 clones, with 85% to 90% occurring only once. Source material: peripheral blood. Receptors were obtained from a woman in her sixties or seventies with acute or convalescent COVID-19.

This clone was detected only once. CDR3 DNA sequence: TGTGCTAGTGGTACGGCTAACTATGGCTACACCTTC. Amino acid sequence: CASGTANYGYTF. The rearrangement joins TRBV12-5 to TRBJ1-2; D is unclear. Germline CDR1 LGHNT, CDR2 FRNRAP. V was clipped by 5 bases and J by 0 bases, with 4 bases between them. The CDR3 has 12 amino acids.

This chain connects TRBV7-2 to TRBJ1-2; 7 bases match TRBD1. V shed 5 bases and J 4 bases; nucleotides not matched to a gene: 10. The CDR3 contains 15 residues. Germline V gene lookup returns CDR1 SGHTA and CDR2 FQGNSA. CDR3 nucleotides: TGTGCCAGCAGCGGACAGGCCCTGGGGGGCTATGGCTACACCTTC. Amino acid sequence: CASSGQALGGYGYTF. The full variable domain, its missing parts supplied by reference TRBV7-2 and TRBJ1-2, is GAGVSQSPSNKVTEKGKDVELRCDPISGHTALYWYRQSLGQGLEFLIYFQGNSAPDKSGLPSDRFSAERTGGSVSTLTIQRTQQEDSAVYLCASSGQALGGYGYTFGSGTRLTVV.

This clone was detected only once. The chain recombines TRBV15 with TRBJ2-6, with 7 bases lining up with TRBD2. The CDR3 covers 19 residues. CDR1 is LNHNV and CDR2 is YYDKDF in the germline V gene (reference sequence). With V trimmed by 0 bases and J by 4 bases, 12 bases remained unmatched. As DNA, the CDR3 is TGTGCCACCAGCAGAGATCGGGGGGTTCGAGGTACCGGGGCCAACGTCCTGACTTTC. It yields the protein CATSRDRGVRGTGANVLTF. Based on the CDR3 plus reference TRBV15 and TRBJ2-6, the full variable domain is DAMVIQNPRYQVTQFGKPVTLSCSQTLNHNVMYWYQQKSSQAPKLLFHYYDKDFNNEADTPDNFQSRRPNTSFCFLDIRSPGLGDTAMYLCATSRDRGVRGTGANVLTFGAGSRLTVL.